These T cell receptor beta chains were read from a single sample in a study of Ad26.COV2.S vaccination and SARS-CoV-2 variants. Here immunoSEQ multiplex PCR was the method, and the copy in TCRdb shows in-frame clones only, minus some. This table has 410,000 or so clones, about 90% appearing once. The sample in question was peripheral blood, obtained in a trial of Ad26.COV2.S vaccine versus placebo. These receptors originate from a person aged 18 to 65 who received the Ad26.COV2.S COVID-19 vaccine or a placebo. The CDR3 runs from the conserved cysteine through the conserved F or W. The D gene is left open where the match is weak. For some rows the clone size is stated as once, few or many, or as a class when expanded; others skip it.

CDR3 length: 16; V gene: TRBV9; clone size: .; J gene: TRBJ1-2; D gene: .; CDR3 DNA: TGTGCCAGCAGCGGGGACGGATTTTATCTTAACTATGGCTACACCTTC; CDR3 protein: CASSGDGFYLNYGYTF
CDR3 length: 13; V gene: TRBV27; clone size: once; J gene: TRBJ2-7; D gene: .; CDR3 DNA: TGTGCCAGCAGTGTCCTCAGGGGCAGCGAGCAGTACTTC; CDR3 protein: CASSVLRGSEQYF
CDR3 length: 17; V gene: TRBV6-1; clone size: .; J gene: TRBJ2-3; D gene: .; CDR3 DNA: TGTGCCAGCAGTGAAGCTTGGTCCCCCAAATACACAGATACGCAGTATTTT; CDR3 protein: CASSEAWSPKYTDTQYF
CDR3 length: 18; V gene: TRBV6-6; clone size: .; J gene: TRBJ1-5; D gene: .; CDR3 DNA: TGTGCCAGCAGTCCCTTCGCCCGTCAGGGGCCCAGCTATCAGCCCCAGCATTTT; CDR3 protein: CASSPFARQGPSYQPQHF
CDR3 length: 14; V gene: TRBV28; clone size: .; J gene: TRBJ1-1; D gene: .; CDR3 DNA: TGTGCCAGCAGTTTCTGGACAGTGAACACTGAAGCTTTCTTT; CDR3 protein: CASSFWTVNTEAFF
CDR3 length: 14; V gene: TRBV18; clone size: few; J gene: TRBJ1-6; D gene: .; CDR3 DNA: TGTGCCAGCTCACCACTCCAGGGAAATTCACCCCTCCACTTT; CDR3 protein: CASSPLQGNSPLHF
CDR3 length: 12; V gene: TRBV19; clone size: .; J gene: TRBJ2-7; D gene: .; CDR3 DNA: TGTGCCAGTAGTATGCTGGGCTACGAGCAGTACTTC; CDR3 protein: CASSMLGYEQYF
CDR3 length: 15; V gene: TRBV28; clone size: once; J gene: TRBJ2-5; D gene: .; CDR3 DNA: TGTGCCAGCAGACGAAGGGGGGGACTCGGGGAGACCCAGTACTTC; CDR3 protein: CASRRRGGLGETQYF
CDR3 length: 12; V gene: TRBV6-5; clone size: .; J gene: TRBJ1-5; D gene: .; CDR3 DNA: TGTGCCAGCAGGGCACTTGATCAGCCCCAGCATTTT; CDR3 protein: CASRALDQPQHF
CDR3 length: 18; V gene: TRBV4-3; clone size: .; J gene: TRBJ2-6; D gene: .; CDR3 DNA: TGCGCCAGCAGCCAAGAGGACAGTGTCAGCTCTGGGGCCAACGTCCTGACTTTC; CDR3 protein: CASSQEDSVSSGANVLTF
CDR3 length: 17; V gene: TRBV7-2; clone size: .; J gene: TRBJ2-1; D gene: .; CDR3 DNA: TGTGCCAGCAGCTTAGTGGGGGGGGCTGGCTCCTACAATGAGCAGTTCTTC; CDR3 protein: CASSLVGGAGSYNEQFF
CDR3 length: 14; V gene: TRBV30; clone size: .; J gene: TRBJ2-3; D gene: .; CDR3 DNA: TGTGCCTGGAGTCCCAATCTAAGTACAGATACGCAGTATTTT; CDR3 protein: CAWSPNLSTDTQYF
CDR3 length: 14; V gene: TRBV6-5; clone size: few; J gene: TRBJ1-2; D gene: .; CDR3 DNA: TGTGCCAGCAGTTACCTCGACAGGACCTATGGCTACACCTTC; CDR3 protein: CASSYLDRTYGYTF
CDR3 length: 14; V gene: TRBV5-4; clone size: .; J gene: TRBJ2-1; D gene: .; CDR3 DNA: TGTGCCAGCAGCCTCCGTGGACCTAACAATGAGCAGTTCTTC; CDR3 protein: CASSLRGPNNEQFF
CDR3 length: 15; V gene: TRBV9; clone size: .; J gene: TRBJ1-6; D gene: TRBD1; CDR3 DNA: TGTGCCAGCAGCGAGGGGACAGGGGAGATCTCACCCCTCCACTTT; CDR3 protein: CASSEGTGEISPLHF
CDR3 length: 17; V gene: TRBV5-1; clone size: .; J gene: TRBJ2-3; D gene: .; CDR3 DNA: TGCGCCAGCAGCTTGCGGGCAATAACTATTAGCACAGATACGCAGTATTTT; CDR3 protein: CASSLRAITISTDTQYF
CDR3 length: 13; V gene: TRBV18; clone size: .; J gene: TRBJ2-3; D gene: .; CDR3 DNA: TGTGCCAGCTCCCCAGGACTCGAAGATACGCAGTATTTT; CDR3 protein: CASSPGLEDTQYF
CDR3 length: 14; V gene: TRBV6-5; clone size: .; J gene: TRBJ1-1; D gene: TRBD1; CDR3 DNA: TGTGCCAGCAGGGGGGACAGGGGGCCAACTGAAGCTTTCTTT; CDR3 protein: CASRGDRGPTEAFF
CDR3 length: 13; V gene: TRBV29-1; clone size: once; J gene: TRBJ2-5; D gene: TRBD2; CDR3 DNA: TGCAGCGTCGGCGGGGGGGTTCAAGAGACCCAGTACTTC; CDR3 protein: CSVGGGVQETQYF
CDR3 length: 17; V gene: TRBV7-2; clone size: .; J gene: TRBJ2-2; D gene: TRBD2; CDR3 DNA: TGTGCCAGCAGCTTAGCTGCGCGGGGGTTGAACACCGGGGAGCTGTTTTTT; CDR3 protein: CASSLAARGLNTGELFF
CDR3 length: 19; V gene: TRBV19; clone size: .; J gene: TRBJ2-2; D gene: TRBD2; CDR3 DNA: TGTGCCAGTAGTATAGGGGCCTTCAGTAGCGGGGGACCGACCGGGGAGCTGTTTTTT; CDR3 protein: CASSIGAFSSGGPTGELFF
CDR3 length: 16; V gene: TRBV5-1; clone size: .; J gene: TRBJ2-5; D gene: TRBD2; CDR3 DNA: TGCGCCAGCAGCCCTTTGGCTAGCGGGGTCCAAGAGACCCAGTACTTC; CDR3 protein: CASSPLASGVQETQYF
CDR3 length: 13; V gene: TRBV29-1; clone size: .; J gene: TRBJ2-2; D gene: .; CDR3 DNA: TGCAGCGTTGGGCCAGGGTTCACCGGGGAGCTGTTTTTT; CDR3 protein: CSVGPGFTGELFF
CDR3 length: 12; V gene: TRBV28; clone size: .; J gene: TRBJ2-2; D gene: .; CDR3 DNA: TGTGCCAGCAGTTTGAGGACCGGGGAGCTGTTTTTT; CDR3 protein: CASSLRTGELFF
CDR3 length: 14; V gene: TRBV2; clone size: .; J gene: TRBJ1-1; D gene: .; CDR3 DNA: TGTGCCAGCACCCTTGGAGGAGGGAACACTGAAGCTTTCTTT; CDR3 protein: CASTLGGGNTEAFF
CDR3 length: 15; V gene: TRBV11-2; clone size: .; J gene: TRBJ2-7; D gene: .; CDR3 DNA: TGTGCCAGCAGCCACACCAGGGGCCTCGACTACGAGCAGTACTTC; CDR3 protein: CASSHTRGLDYEQYF
CDR3 length: 17; V gene: TRBV6-2/TRBV6-3; clone size: .; J gene: TRBJ2-1; D gene: TRBD2; CDR3 DNA: TGTGCCAGCAGCATGACTAGCGGGGGCTTGGCCTACAATGAGCAGTTCTTC; CDR3 protein: CASSMTSGGLAYNEQFF
CDR3 length: 11; V gene: TRBV3-1/TRBV3-2; clone size: .; J gene: TRBJ2-2; D gene: TRBD1; CDR3 DNA: TGTGCCAGCAGCCCGGGACAGGGGTTGTTTTTT; CDR3 protein: CASSPGQGLFF
CDR3 length: 14; V gene: TRBV6-5; clone size: .; J gene: TRBJ2-1; D gene: TRBD2; CDR3 DNA: TGTGCCAGCAGTACGGGGGGGTTGTACAATGAGCAGTTCTTC; CDR3 protein: CASSTGGLYNEQFF
CDR3 length: 14; V gene: TRBV3-1/TRBV3-2; clone size: .; J gene: TRBJ1-1; D gene: .; CDR3 DNA: TGTGCCAGCAGCTCTACAGGGTCGAACACTGAAGCTTTCTTT; CDR3 protein: CASSSTGSNTEAFF
CDR3 length: 14; V gene: TRBV3-1/TRBV3-2; clone size: .; J gene: TRBJ2-5; D gene: .; CDR3 DNA: TGTGCCAGCAGCCAAGTGGGCTTACAAGAGACCCAGTACTTC; CDR3 protein: CASSQVGLQETQYF
CDR3 length: 16; V gene: TRBV6-6; clone size: .; J gene: TRBJ2-1; D gene: TRBD1; CDR3 DNA: TGTGCCAGCAGCTCCCGGACAGGGGGCGCTTACAATGAGCAGTTCTTC; CDR3 protein: CASSSRTGGAYNEQFF
CDR3 length: 13; V gene: TRBV19; clone size: many; J gene: TRBJ1-2; D gene: .; CDR3 DNA: TGTGCCAGTAGTCCCTGGGCCCAAGGCGGCTACACCTTC; CDR3 protein: CASSPWAQGGYTF
CDR3 length: 14; V gene: TRBV10-1; clone size: .; J gene: TRBJ2-3; D gene: .; CDR3 DNA: TGCGCCAGCAGCGAGAGCGGAAATACAGATACGCAGTATTTT; CDR3 protein: CASSESGNTDTQYF
CDR3 length: 14; V gene: TRBV19; clone size: .; J gene: TRBJ2-3; D gene: TRBD2; CDR3 DNA: TGTGCCAGTAGTGTGGGACTAGTTACAGATACGCAGTATTTT; CDR3 protein: CASSVGLVTDTQYF
CDR3 length: 14; V gene: TRBV2; clone size: .; J gene: TRBJ2-5; D gene: .; CDR3 DNA: TGTGCCAGCAGTGAACGACAGAACCAAGAGACCCAGTACTTC; CDR3 protein: CASSERQNQETQYF
CDR3 length: 13; V gene: TRBV7-9; clone size: .; J gene: TRBJ1-1; D gene: .; CDR3 DNA: TGTGCCAGCAGCCGCGGGGTGAACACTGAAGCTTTCTTT; CDR3 protein: CASSRGVNTEAFF
CDR3 length: 14; V gene: TRBV16; clone size: .; J gene: TRBJ2-3; D gene: .; CDR3 DNA: TGTGCCAGCAGCCAACGGCGGTACACAGATACGCAGTATTTT; CDR3 protein: CASSQRRYTDTQYF
CDR3 length: 15; V gene: TRBV25-1; clone size: once; J gene: TRBJ1-1; D gene: TRBD1; CDR3 DNA: TGTGCCAGCAGTCCCTCGAGGGCCAGGGGGGCTGAAGCTTTCTTT; CDR3 protein: CASSPSRARGAEAFF
CDR3 length: 14; V gene: TRBV20-1; clone size: .; J gene: TRBJ1-2; D gene: TRBD1; CDR3 DNA: TGCAGTGCTAGTAGACAGGGGGCGGGTTATGGCTACACCTTC; CDR3 protein: CSASRQGAGYGYTF
CDR3 length: 13; V gene: TRBV28; clone size: .; J gene: TRBJ2-4; D gene: .; CDR3 DNA: TGTGCCAGCAGGGGGACGGCCAAAAACATTCAGTACTTC; CDR3 protein: CASRGTAKNIQYF
CDR3 length: 14; V gene: TRBV4-1; clone size: .; J gene: TRBJ2-5; D gene: .; CDR3 DNA: TGCGCCAGCAGCCAAGACAGGGGTCAAGAGACCCAGTACTTC; CDR3 protein: CASSQDRGQETQYF
CDR3 length: 17; V gene: TRBV5-1; clone size: .; J gene: TRBJ1-6; D gene: .; CDR3 DNA: TGCGCCAGCAGCTTGGCCCGAGGTATGGGTGTGAATTCACCCCTCCACTTT; CDR3 protein: CASSLARGMGVNSPLHF
CDR3 length: 14; V gene: TRBV24-1; clone size: .; J gene: TRBJ2-7; D gene: .; CDR3 DNA: TGTGCCACCAGTTCAGCCGATGCCCACTACGAGCAGTACTTC; CDR3 protein: CATSSADAHYEQYF
CDR3 length: 14; V gene: TRBV19; clone size: .; J gene: TRBJ2-3; D gene: TRBD2; CDR3 DNA: TGTGCCAGTAGTGGGCTAGCGGGGGGGTTGGTGCAGTATTTT; CDR3 protein: CASSGLAGGLVQYF
CDR3 length: 18; V gene: TRBV18; clone size: .; J gene: TRBJ2-2; D gene: .; CDR3 DNA: TGTGCCAGCTCACCCTCGGGACACCCTCTCGCGAACACCGGGGAGCTGTTTTTT; CDR3 protein: CASSPSGHPLANTGELFF
CDR3 length: 18; V gene: TRBV7-2; clone size: .; J gene: TRBJ2-3; D gene: TRBD2; CDR3 DNA: TGTGCCAGCAGCTCAACCCCGGGACTAGCGGGGAGCACAGATACGCAGTATTTT; CDR3 protein: CASSSTPGLAGSTDTQYF
CDR3 length: 15; V gene: TRBV9; clone size: .; J gene: TRBJ2-3; D gene: .; CDR3 DNA: TGTGCCAGCAGCGCGGGACCAACAAGCACAGATACGCAGTATTTT; CDR3 protein: CASSAGPTSTDTQYF
CDR3 length: 14; V gene: TRBV7-8; clone size: .; J gene: TRBJ2-7; D gene: TRBD1; CDR3 DNA: TGTGCCAGCAGCCTCCGGGACAGGACCTACGAGCAGTACTTC; CDR3 protein: CASSLRDRTYEQYF
CDR3 length: 15; V gene: TRBV7-9; clone size: .; J gene: TRBJ1-4; D gene: .; CDR3 DNA: TGTGCCAGCAGCCCCGGAGTTCCCTGGGCGAAAAAACTGTTTTTT; CDR3 protein: CASSPGVPWAKKLFF
CDR3 length: 16; V gene: TRBV19; clone size: .; J gene: TRBJ1-4; D gene: TRBD1; CDR3 DNA: TGTGCCAGTAGCCCGGTCGGACAGGGAAGTAATGAAAAACTGTTTTTT; CDR3 protein: CASSPVGQGSNEKLFF
CDR3 length: 14; V gene: TRBV7-9; clone size: .; J gene: TRBJ1-1; D gene: .; CDR3 DNA: TGTGCCAGCAGCCCCCGAGTCCTGAACACTGAAGCTTTCTTT; CDR3 protein: CASSPRVLNTEAFF